The clone carrying this T cell receptor beta chain was recorded a few times. Its target is not known. V shed 5 bases and J shed 5 bases, with 9 bases lying between them. The germline V gene encodes CDR1 SEHNR and CDR2 FQNEAQ (reference sequence). The CDR3 totals 12 residues. Profiled with immunoSEQ multiplex PCR; TCRdb holds only in-frame clones, not every one. The data show 75,000 to 100,000 clones, roughly 92% seen once. Samples with a second dose at about 4 or about 12 weeks were pooled together. The data originate from a study of T cell responses to AZD1222 COVID-19 vaccine. Study findings and constraints: Possibly, clonal diversity was underestimated; donors were largely white British and included more females. Spike-specific TCR breadth and depth went up after people got two AZD1222 doses.

This specimen was peripheral blood, taken 28 days after the second AZD1222 dose. This clonotype was obtained from an adult who received the AZD1222 COVID-19 vaccine. The rearrangement uses TRBV7-9 and TRBJ1-2, with D perhaps TRBD1 (5 bases). For the CDR3, the DNA is TGTGCCAGCAGCGGGGGTCGTTATGGCTACACCTTC. This encodes CASSGGRYGYTF.